This T cell receptor beta chain was observed in a study of T-cell reconstitution after alpha-beta-depleted transplantation in children. TCRbeta library preparation incorporated unique molecular identifiers. One entry per CDR3 protein results from TCRdb running MiXCR on the PCR reads. Of 450,000 to 550,000 distinct CDR3 sequences detected, over 10% appear once; the ten largest clones hold 11% to 15%. This clonotype has a count of ten or more. What it binds is not known. Points from the study as a whole: Reportedly, only several hundred clones from non-depleted graft cells drove alpha-beta T-cell counts at about two months. One year post-transplant, T-cell counts and diversity were largely derived from T cells produced anew. Some patients' high day-60 TCRbeta diversity was traced to surviving recipient T cells and thymic progenitors.

Germline V lookup: CDR1 SGHRS, CDR2 YFSETQ. This CDR3 has 15 residues. The J segment lost 2 bases and the V segment lost 1 base, leaving 4 bases of the junction unmatched. The receptor's source is a female patient aged 2-15 years who had a stem cell transplant for aplastic anemia, so the T cells may come from the graft donor. This chain uses TRBV5-1 with TRBJ2-3; 7 bases line up with TRBD1. The sequencing here drew on PBMCs, mostly from graft donor cells, taken 180 days after TCRalphabeta/CD19-depleted stem cell transplant. The CDR3 DNA reads as TGCGCCAGCAGCTTGCGGGACAGATTCACAGATACGCAGTATTTT. It specifies CASSLRDRFTDTQYF.